This entry lists 19 T cell receptor beta chains sequenced from one sample in a study of post-analysis software for immune sequencing data. Study findings and constraints: Roughly five TRBV segments appeared more often in patients than in controls, and TRBV5-6, TRBV5-1 and TRBV20-1 were among these.

Unique molecular identifiers were present in the TCR beta cDNA libraries. MiXCR, run by TCRdb on the PCR reads, gives a single entry per CDR3 protein. The profile shows about 810,000 distinct CDR3 sequences, under 70% of them singletons. For these TCRs, the target antigens are not known. Sequenced sample: blood. Receptors were obtained from a girl aged 10 to 17 with multiple sclerosis.

The gene calls are TRBV29-1 and TRBJ1-1; D uncertain. This CDR3 is built from 15 residues. Germline CDR1 SQVTM, CDR2 ANQGSEA. Trimming pared 6 bases from V and 0 bases from J, leaving 17 bases between. The CDR3 nucleotides are TGCAGCGTCTCTTTCCCCCAGTGGCTGAACACTGAAGCTTTCTTT. The encoded protein is CSVSFPQWLNTEAFF.

This chain uses TRBV5-1 with TRBJ2-5; 8 bases match TRBD2. The end of the DNA fits TRBJ2-7 better, so the J call may be wrong. Germline V gives CDR1 SGHRS, CDR2 YFSETQ. The CDR3 contains 15 residues. The DNA for the CDR3 is TGCGCCAGCAGCTCCGTTAGCGGGACGTCGGCCGAGCAGTACTTC. Translating it yields CASSSVSGTSAEQYF.

J is TRBJ2-1 and V is TRBV12-3 or TRBV12-4; 9 bases line up with TRBD2. J lost 0 bases, V lost 8 bases, and 5 bases had no gene match. This CDR3 region has 15 residues. The CDR3 bases are TGTGCCAGCCGACTAGCGGATAGCTCCTACAATGAGCAGTTCTTC. Amino acids: CASRLADSSYNEQFF.

The chain joins TRBV7-3 to TRBJ2-5; 7 bases are a match to TRBD1. The CDR3 covers 15 residues. CDR1 SGHTA and CDR2 FQGTGA come from the germline V gene. V lost 4 bases and J lost 5; bases outside the gene matches: 10. The CDR3, as DNA: TGTGCCAGCAGCTCGGGGACAGCTCTTCGGGAGACCCAGTACTTC. This translates into CASSSGTALRETQYF.

This clonotype has more than one count but fewer than ten. The V and J genes are TRBV12-3 or TRBV12-4 and TRBJ2-5; 12 bases line up with TRBD2. J lost 5 bases, V lost 5 bases, and 9 bases had no gene match. The CDR3 consists of 16 residues. CDR3 region: CASSDMTSGGAETQYF. The CDR3 DNA is TGTGCCAGCAGTGACATGACTAGCGGGGGTGCGGAGACCCAGTACTTC.

The chain links TRBV20-1 to TRBJ1-2; TRBD1 matches 8 bases. The V segment lost 5 bases and the J segment 2 bases; nucleotides outside the gene matches: 7. Germline loops: CDR1 DFQATT, CDR2 SNEGSKA (reference sequence). The CDR3 spans 14 residues. CDR3 sequence reads: CSAQRRTGNYGYTF. The DNA of the CDR3 is TGCAGTGCTCAGCGAAGGACAGGGAACTATGGCTACACCTTC.

The chain is built from TRBV20-1 and TRBJ2-7; TRBD2 aligns across 7 bases. Germline V gene lookup returns CDR1 DFQATT and CDR2 SNEGSKA (reference sequence). The CDR3 is 16 amino acids. With V trimmed by 5 bases and J by 4 bases, 17 bases remained unmatched. The CDR3 DNA reads TGCAGTGCTGGTCCCGCGGGAGTAAGTGGAATGTACGAGCAGTACTTC. Its translation: CSAGPAGVSGMYEQYF.

This clonotype turned up a few times. V usage is TRBV4-1 and J usage is TRBJ2-7, with D hard to call. Trimming shortened V by 1 base and J by 6 bases, and 7 bases separated the two germline ends. CDR1 is MGHRA, CDR2 YSYEKL, per germline. The CDR3 has 12 residues. The chain's CDR3 is CASSQVRSEQYF. In DNA form, the CDR3 reads TGCGCCAGCAGCCAAGTCCGGAGCGAGCAGTACTTC.

In its sample, this clonotype was seen a few times. This rearrangement joins TRBV6-5 to TRBJ2-5; 12 nucleotides align to TRBD2. The CDR3 sequence is 15 residues long. Unmatched junction bases numbered 14, after V lost 7 bases and J lost 11 bases. The germline V gene has CDR1 MNHEY and CDR2 SVGAGI. This CDR3 reads CASTLSSGGAYEQYF. In DNA form, the CDR3 reads TGTGCCAGCACCCTCTCTAGCGGGGGGGCGTATGAGCAGTACTTC.

This chain uses TRBV7-9 with TRBJ1-5; D might be TRBD1 (6 bases). CDR3 size: 16 residues. Trimming removed 4 bases at V and 6 bases at J, with 19 bases between. The germline V gene encodes CDR1 SEHNR and CDR2 FQNEAQ (reference sequence). CDR3: CASSYWSTGGTQPQHF. The CDR3 bases are TGTGCCAGCAGCTACTGGTCCACGGGGGGCACTCAGCCCCAGCATTTT. The complete variable domain, with remaining parts taken from reference TRBV7-9 and TRBJ1-5, reads DTGVSQNPRHKITKRGQNVTFRCDPISEHNRLYWYRQTLGQGPEFLTYFQNEAQLEKSRLLSDRFSAERPKGSFSTLEIQRTEQGDSAMYLCASSYWSTGGTQPQHFGDGTRLSIL.

This clonotype was seen a single time. V is TRBV29-1 and J is TRBJ2-7, with no clear D. TRBJ2-5 explains the end of the DNA better; the J call may be wrong. Germline CDR1 SQVTM, CDR2 ANQGSEA. The CDR3 sequence is 13 residues long. DNA for the CDR3: TGCAGCGTTGCCTACCCAACTCCAGAGACCCAGTACTTC. Translation gives CSVAYPTPETQYF.

The gene calls are TRBV12-3 or TRBV12-4 and TRBJ2-7; D is perhaps TRBD1 (7 bases). Trimming took off 6 bases at V and 3 bases at J, with 21 bases between the two ends. This CDR3 is built from 16 residues. As DNA, the CDR3 is TGTGCCAGCAGCCTAGCGACAGGGCCGACATACTACGAGCAGTACTTC. Translation gives CASSLATGPTYYEQYF.

The rearrangement joins TRBV14 to TRBJ2-3, with D uncertain. The CDR3 runs 16 residues. V was trimmed by 4 bases and J by 1 base, leaving 15 bases between them. CDR1 and CDR2 from the germline V gene are SGHDN and FVKESK. This CDR3 reads CASSPPVPRGTDTQYF. The CDR3 nucleotides read TGTGCCAGCAGCCCCCCCGTCCCACGAGGCACAGATACGCAGTATTTT.

This clonotype is a singleton in its sample. The chain links TRBV12-3 or TRBV12-4 to TRBJ1-2, with D possibly TRBD1 on 6 matching bases. The CDR3 totals 11 residues. V lost 5 bases and J lost 8, with 9 bases in between. This CDR3 reads CASSPGVGYTF. As DNA, the CDR3 is TGTGCCAGCAGTCCAGGGGTCGGCTACACCTTC.

V gene TRBV20-1 combines with J gene TRBJ2-1; 8 bases fit TRBD2. Germline V CDR1 and CDR2: DFQATT, SNEGSKA (reference sequence). The CDR3 is 15 residues long. The trim removed 3 bases at V and 4 bases at J, leaving 8 bases unmatched. The CDR3 DNA reads as TGCAGTGCTAGGCCCCGGGAGGGCCAATACAATGAGCAGTTCTTC. Its protein is CSARPREGQYNEQFF.

J is TRBJ1-2 and V is TRBV10-3; D is uncertain. The germline V gene has CDR1 ENHRY and CDR2 SYGVKD. The CDR3 has 14 amino acids. V shed 2 bases and J shed 2 bases, with 9 bases lying between them. The CDR3 region is CAISEGPGNYGYTF. The DNA of the CDR3 is TGTGCCATCAGTGAGGGCCCGGGGAACTATGGCTACACCTTC.

This clonotype has just a few counts. The chain joins TRBV15 to TRBJ2-7; D gene unclear. Germline CDR1 and CDR2: LNHNV and YYDKDF (reference sequence). The germline V and J ends were trimmed by 6 bases and 5 bases, with 17 bases remaining between them. The CDR3 has 14 residues. The CDR3: CATSLQRVGHEQYF. The CDR3 DNA is TGTGCCACCAGTTTACAGAGAGTCGGCCACGAGCAGTACTTC.

This chain links TRBV25-1 with TRBJ2-1; D is perhaps TRBD2 (5 bases). The germline gives CDR1 MGHDK, CDR2 SYGVNS. V lost 1 base and J lost 8, with 12 bases in between. CDR3 size: 14 residues. Here the CDR3 DNA reads TGTGCCAGCAGTGAATGGGTGGGAGATGATGAGCAGTTCTTC. Translating gives CASSEWVGDDEQFF.

V usage is TRBV15 and J usage is TRBJ2-1; 8 nucleotides line up with TRBD2. CDR3 length equals 15 residues. V gave up 3 bases and J gave up 8 bases; unmatched junction bases: 9. Germline CDR1 LNHNV, CDR2 YYDKDF (reference sequence). The CDR3 here is CATSRGLETDDEQFF. DNA for the CDR3: TGTGCCACCAGCAGGGGACTAGAAACCGACGATGAGCAGTTCTTC.